Following are 21 T cell receptor beta chains from one sample sequenced in a study of T cells in Graves' hyperthyroidism and ophthalmopathy. Template material for amplifying TCR beta CDR3 regions consisted of RNA transcripts. TCR CDR3 underwent first-round RT-PCR with the HTBI primer set. TCRdb analysed the multiplex PCR reads with MiXCR anew, one entry per CDR3 protein. The repertoire holds roughly 640,000 distinct CDR3 sequences, with approximately 15% as singletons. Sequences were obtained from blood. Receptor source: a woman aged 40 to 49 with Graves' ophthalmopathy.

This clonotype showed up many times. The chain links TRBV30 to TRBJ2-1; 8 nucleotides match TRBD1. With V trimmed by 7 bases and J by 2 bases, 10 bases remained unmatched. The CDR3 contains 15 residues. Germline CDR1 GTSNPN, CDR2 SVGIG (reference sequence). CDR3 in DNA: TGTGCCTACCTCCTGGCCAGGGGGCCCTACAATGAGCAGTTCTTC. It yields the protein CAYLLARGPYNEQFF.

This clonotype was seen repeatedly, ten times or more. The gene calls are TRBV7-9 and TRBJ2-5; a weak D match, TRBD2 (5 bases). The CDR3 covers 13 residues. V was cut by 5 bases and J by 5 bases, with 12 bases left in between. Germline CDR1 is SEHNR and CDR2 is FQNEAQ (reference sequence). The CDR3 spells CASSILGVETQYF. The DNA for the CDR3 is TGTGCCAGCAGCATCCTCGGGGTGGAGACCCAGTACTTC.

The chain joins TRBV6-1 to TRBJ1-4; D is unresolved. Germline-derived CDR1 and CDR2 are MNHNS and SASEGT. V gave up 5 bases and J gave up 5 bases, with 18 bases separating them. This CDR3 has 16 residues. The CDR3 sequence is CASSRSGTEANEKLFF. The CDR3 region has the DNA TGTGCCAGCAGTCGCTCCGGAACAGAGGCCAATGAAAAACTGTTTTTT.

There are many counts of this clonotype. The chain links TRBV20-1 to TRBJ2-3; D gene uncertain. Germline CDR1 DFQATT, CDR2 SNEGSKA (reference sequence). V was shortened by 0 bases and J by 0 bases, with 10 bases between the two germline ends. The CDR3 is made up of 15 amino acids. This CDR3 reads CSARDYAKSTDTQYF. The DNA of the CDR3 is TGCAGTGCTAGAGATTATGCGAAAAGCACAGATACGCAGTATTTT.

In its sample, this clonotype was seen many times. V gene TRBV15 combines with J gene TRBJ2-6; weak D call: TRBD2 (5 bases). CDR1 LNHNV and CDR2 YYDKDF come from the germline V gene (reference sequence). Trimming removed 1 base from V and 0 bases from J, with 13 bases in between. The CDR3 runs 18 residues. The CDR3 region is CATSRGGAESSGANVLTF. DNA for the CDR3: TGTGCCACCAGCAGAGGGGGAGCGGAAAGCTCTGGGGCCAACGTCCTGACTTTC.

The chain is built from TRBV11-2 and TRBJ2-3; either TRBD1 or TRBD2 may fit D (5 bases each). Per the germline V gene, CDR1 is SGHAT and CDR2 is FQNNGV. V lost 5 bases to trimming and J lost 5 bases, with 11 bases between them. This CDR3 has 13 amino acids. The CDR3 region is CASSRDARDTQYF. CDR3 in DNA: TGTGCCAGCAGCCGGGACGCCAGAGATACGCAGTATTTT.

This clonotype came up many times. The chain carries TRBV5-1 and TRBJ2-2, with 11 bases fitting TRBD1. Trimming took 3 bases from V and 4 from J; bases not matched to a gene: 5. CDR3 length: 16 amino acids. Germline V CDR1 and CDR2: SGHRS, YFSETQ. The CDR3 coding sequence is TGCGCCAGCAGCTGGGGGACAGGGGGTCGCACCGGGGAGCTGTTTTTT. Amino acids: CASSWGTGGRTGELFF.

This clonotype was seen a few times. J is TRBJ1-1 and V is TRBV6-4; the D gene is possibly TRBD1 (5 bases). The CDR3 covers 13 residues. Trimming pared 0 bases from V and 12 bases from J, leaving 14 bases between. Per germline, CDR1 MRHNA and CDR2 SNTAGT. CDR3 in amino acids: CASSDSAQGVTFF. The CDR3, as DNA: TGTGCCAGCAGTGACTCGGCCCAGGGCGTAACTTTCTTT.

This clonotype was recorded many times. The V and J genes are TRBV6-1 and TRBJ1-4, with D unresolved. This CDR3 region has 18 residues. CDR1 is MNHNS, CDR2 SASEGT, per germline. The V and J ends lost 2 bases and 0 bases respectively, with 16 bases between them. CDR3 nucleotide sequence: TGTGCCAGCAGTGAATCATTTTTCGTAGCTGCAACTAATGAAAAACTGTTTTTT. It yields the protein CASSESFFVAATNEKLFF.

Ten or more counts support this clonotype. DNA for the CDR3: TGTGCCAGCAGTCCGGACAGGCTTGGCGTTGGCTACACCTTC. It specifies CASSPDRLGVGYTF. The V and J genes are TRBV28 and TRBJ1-2; 7 bases line up with TRBD1. CDR1 MDHEN and CDR2 SYDVKM come from the germline V gene. This CDR3 spans 14 amino acids. After removal of 5 bases from V and 7 bases from J, the junction contained 10 bases not matched to a gene.

There are many counts of this clonotype. Written as DNA, the CDR3 is TGTGCCTGGAGTCCCCGGGTGGGGGACATTCAGTACTTC. This translates into CAWSPRVGDIQYF. The J gene is TRBJ2-4, the V gene TRBV30, with D perhaps matching TRBD1 or TRBD2 (5 bases each). Trimming removed 2 bases at V and 8 bases at J, with 13 bases between. The length of the CDR3 is 13 residues. Looked up from germline, CDR1 is GTSNPN and CDR2 is SVGIG (reference sequence).

This clonotype has ten or more counts. The rearrangement uses TRBV19 and TRBJ2-3; unclear D gene. In germline, CDR1 is LNHDA, CDR2 SQIVND (reference sequence). With 3 bases removed from V and 4 bases from J, the gap between germline ends came to 11 bases. The length of the CDR3 is 14 residues. CDR3 coding DNA: TGTGCCAGTAGTATTTCGGGTGGCTCAGATACGCAGTATTTT. It codes for CASSISGGSDTQYF.

This clonotype was seen only a few times. This chain uses TRBV30 with TRBJ2-3, with 9 bases matching TRBD1. The junction had 9 bases not matched to a gene; V was cut back by 8 bases and J by 6 bases. The germline V gene has CDR1 GTSNPN and CDR2 SVGIG (reference sequence). The CDR3 extends over 13 amino acids. This CDR3 reads CASKGQGGDTQYF. CDR3 bases: TGTGCCAGTAAGGGACAGGGAGGTGATACGCAGTATTTT.

This clonotype has a count of ten or more. The chain joins TRBV11-2 to TRBJ1-6, with D possibly matching TRBD1 (5 bases). Germline CDR1 is SGHAT and CDR2 is FQNNGV. The CDR3 runs to 16 residues. Deletions cut 5 bases from V and 10 bases from J, with 21 bases between. This CDR3 reads CASSTRTGARGSPLHF. The DNA for the CDR3 is TGTGCCAGCAGCACCCGCACCGGCGCTAGGGGCTCACCCCTCCACTTT. Supplemented by reference TRBV11-2 and TRBJ1-6, the full variable domain reads EAGVAQSPRYKIIEKRQSVAFWCNPISGHATLYWYQQILGQGPKLLIQFQNNGVVDDSQLPKDRFSAERLKGVDSTLKIQPAKLEDSAVYLCASSTRTGARGSPLHFGNGTRLTVT.

A few counts support this clonotype. V is TRBV20-1 and J is TRBJ2-7; 12 nucleotides line up with TRBD2. Germline V gene data show CDR1 as DFQATT and CDR2 as SNEGSKA (reference sequence). The trim removed 6 bases at V and 1 base at J, leaving 4 bases unmatched. The CDR3 is 14 residues long. The CDR3: CSAGTSGRSYEQYF. For the CDR3, the DNA is TGCAGTGCCGGGACTAGCGGGCGTTCCTACGAGCAGTACTTC.

The J gene is TRBJ2-4, the V gene TRBV5-1; D not resolved. The CDR3 sequence is 15 residues long. Germline loops: CDR1 SGHRS, CDR2 YFSETQ. V was shortened by 0 bases and J by 0 bases, with 7 bases between the two germline ends. CDR3 residues: CASSLDPGAKNIQYF. CDR3 nucleotides: TGCGCCAGCAGCTTGGACCCGGGAGCCAAAAACATTCAGTACTTC.

This clonotype has at least ten counts. J is TRBJ2-1 and V is TRBV5-1, with TRBD1 identical over 9 bases. The junction had 11 bases not matched to a gene; V was cut back by 0 bases and J by 13 bases. This CDR3 comprises 15 residues. Germline loops: CDR1 SGHRS, CDR2 YFSETQ. CDR3 sequence (DNA): TGCGCCAGCAGCTTGGAGGACAGGGGAACAAGCCCACAGTTCTTC. It codes for CASSLEDRGTSPQFF.

The sample holds many counts of this clonotype. CDR3 sequence: CASSLRHSSASGTNEQFF. CDR3 in DNA: TGCGCCAGCAGCCTCCGACACTCCTCAGCTAGCGGGACCAATGAGCAGTTCTTC. The chain uses TRBV5-1 and TRBJ2-1; TRBD2 aligns across 9 bases. Trimming removed 4 bases from V and 6 bases from J; junction bases left unmatched: 17. Germline CDR1 and CDR2: SGHRS and YFSETQ. The CDR3 consists of 18 residues. Combining the CDR3 with reference TRBV5-1 and TRBJ2-1 gives the whole variable domain KAGVTQTPRYLIKTRGQQVTLSCSPISGHRSVSWYQQTPGQGLQFLFEYFSETQRNKGNFPGRFSGRQFSNSRSEMNVSTLELGDSALYLCASSLRHSSASGTNEQFFGPGTRLTVL.

The chain couples TRBV9 to TRBJ2-1, with a possible D match to TRBD2 (5 bases). V was cut by 0 bases and J by 3 bases, with 7 bases left in between. Germline assignment: CDR1 SGDLS and CDR2 YYNGEE. The CDR3 is 14 amino acids. The CDR3 nucleotides are TGTGCCAGCAGCGTAGATCGGGACTACAATGAGCAGTTCTTC. Amino acid sequence: CASSVDRDYNEQFF.

This clonotype was seen at least ten times. The genes are TRBV20-1 and TRBJ2-3, with 10 bases matching TRBD2. V lost 5 bases, J lost 4 bases, and 3 bases stayed unmatched. Per germline, CDR1 DFQATT and CDR2 SNEGSKA (reference sequence). This CDR3 comprises 13 residues. Written as DNA, the CDR3 is TGCAGTGCTTCTAGCGGGAGTGCAGATACGCAGTATTTT. This translates into CSASSGSADTQYF.

This clonotype was observed a handful of times. V usage is TRBV6-5 and J usage is TRBJ2-5; 7 bases fit TRBD1. V lost 2 bases and J lost 5; bases outside the gene matches: 14. This CDR3 comprises 17 residues. CDR1 MNHEY and CDR2 SVGAGI come from the germline V gene. The CDR3 sequence: CASSYHPRGQKGETQYF. CDR3 in DNA: TGTGCCAGCAGTTACCATCCCAGGGGACAGAAGGGGGAGACCCAGTACTTC.